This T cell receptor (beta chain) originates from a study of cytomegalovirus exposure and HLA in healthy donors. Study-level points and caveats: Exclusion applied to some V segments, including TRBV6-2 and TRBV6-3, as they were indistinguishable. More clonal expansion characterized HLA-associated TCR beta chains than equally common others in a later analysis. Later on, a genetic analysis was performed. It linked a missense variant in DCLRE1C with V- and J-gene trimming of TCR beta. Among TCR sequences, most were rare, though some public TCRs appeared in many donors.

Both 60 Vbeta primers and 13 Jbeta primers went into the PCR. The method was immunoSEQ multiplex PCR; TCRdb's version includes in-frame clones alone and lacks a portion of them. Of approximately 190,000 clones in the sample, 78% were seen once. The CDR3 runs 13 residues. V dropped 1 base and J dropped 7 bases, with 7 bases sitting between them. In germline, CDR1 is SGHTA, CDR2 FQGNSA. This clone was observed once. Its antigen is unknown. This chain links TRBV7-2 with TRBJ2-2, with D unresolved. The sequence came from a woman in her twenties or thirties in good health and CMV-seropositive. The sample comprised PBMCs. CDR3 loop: CASSLGALGELFF. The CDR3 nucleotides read TGTGCCAGCAGCTTAGGCGCACTCGGGGAGCTGTTTTTT.